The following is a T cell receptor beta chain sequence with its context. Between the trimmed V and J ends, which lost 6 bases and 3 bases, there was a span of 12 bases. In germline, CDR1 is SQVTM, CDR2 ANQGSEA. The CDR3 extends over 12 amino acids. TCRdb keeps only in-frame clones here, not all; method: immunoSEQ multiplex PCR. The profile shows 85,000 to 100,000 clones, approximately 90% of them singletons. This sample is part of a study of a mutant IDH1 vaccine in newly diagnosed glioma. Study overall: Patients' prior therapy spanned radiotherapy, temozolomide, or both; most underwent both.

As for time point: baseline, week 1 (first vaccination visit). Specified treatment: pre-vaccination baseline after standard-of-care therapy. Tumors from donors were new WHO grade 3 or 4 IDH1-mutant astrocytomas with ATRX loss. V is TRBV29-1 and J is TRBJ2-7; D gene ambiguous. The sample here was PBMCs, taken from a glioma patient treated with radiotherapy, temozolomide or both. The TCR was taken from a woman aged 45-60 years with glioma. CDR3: CSVRTNVYEQYF. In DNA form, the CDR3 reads TGCAGCGTGCGGACCAACGTCTACGAGCAGTACTTC.